This entry lists 26 T cell receptor beta chains sequenced from one sample in a study of shared clonotypes between healthy human individuals. Sequencing used immunoSEQ multiplex PCR; TCRdb keeps in-frame clones, though not all of them. This table has some 690,000 clones, about 90% appearing once. The specimen was memory CD8+ T cells from PBMCs. The sample's subset: CD45RO+ cells pooled with CCR7-negative TemRA cells. These receptor sequences come from a man aged 18-30 years in good health. Some clones in this sample may be carry-over from other donors' samples.

A note on this clone: This likely traces to a read error, being one base from a far larger clone. Different DNA sequences within this sample yield the same CDR3. This chain joins TRBV30 and TRBJ2-3, with 10 positions matching TRBD2. The germline V gene encodes CDR1 GTSNPN and CDR2 SVGIG (reference sequence). There are 15 residues in the CDR3. The CDR3 sequence: CAWNPLTSGVDTQYF. For the CDR3, the DNA is TGTGCCTGGAATCCCCTTACTAGCGGGGTAGATACGCAATATTTT.

This chain uses TRBV6-1 with TRBJ1-2; the D is unclear. Germline V CDR1 and CDR2: MNHNS, SASEGT. There are 15 residues in the CDR3. Trimming took off 0 bases at V and 0 bases at J, with 8 bases between the two ends. The CDR3, as DNA: TGTGCCAGCAGTGAAGCGGGCGGAACTAACTATGGCTACACCTTC. Encoded protein: CASSEAGGTNYGYTF.

The chain carries TRBV15 and TRBJ1-1; D is unresolved. V gave up 1 base and J gave up 0 bases, with 9 bases separating them. Germline V gene sequence: CDR1 LNHNV, CDR2 YYDKDF (reference sequence). The CDR3 contains 15 residues. The CDR3 loop reads CATSRGGVMNTEAFF. The CDR3 bases are TGTGCCACCAGCAGAGGTGGGGTAATGAACACTGAAGCTTTCTTT.

The rearrangement links TRBV28 to TRBJ2-1, with TRBD2 as a possible D gene (5 bases). CDR3 length: 15 amino acids. Germline assignment: CDR1 MDHEN and CDR2 SYDVKM. V was cut by 10 bases and J by 4 bases, with 20 bases left in between. CDR3 residues: CAIPLQRHRYNEQFF. The CDR3 DNA follows: TGTGCCATCCCCCTCCAGCGGCACCGATACAATGAGCAGTTCTTC.

Turning to this clone: This CDR3 is also generated by other DNA sequences in the sample. The rearrangement uses TRBV25-1 and TRBJ1-5; D is possibly TRBD1 (6 bases). Trimming took off 6 bases at V and 3 bases at J, with 12 bases between the two ends. The germline V gene has CDR1 MGHDK and CDR2 SYGVNS. CDR3 length: 14 residues. CDR3 region: CASSSGGANQPQHF. As DNA, the CDR3 is TGTGCCAGCAGCAGTGGGGGGGCCAATCAGCCCCAGCATTTT.

This clone was observed a single time. V and J are TRBV11-2 and TRBJ2-7; D is ambiguous. The V end was cut by 0 bases, the J end by 3 bases, with 3 bases between. CDR1 is SGHAT, CDR2 FQNNGV, per germline. The CDR3 is made up of 12 amino acids. The CDR3 loop reads CASSLESYEQYF. As DNA, the CDR3 is TGTGCCAGCAGCTTAGAGAGCTACGAGCAGTACTTC.

The chain is built from TRBV27 and TRBJ2-1, with TRBD2 identical over 10 bases. Unmatched junction bases numbered 11, after V lost 7 bases and J lost 2 bases. CDR1 and CDR2 (germline): MNHEY, SMNVEV (reference sequence). The CDR3 has 17 amino acids. CDR3 in DNA: TGTGCCAGCAAATATAAGGGACTAGCGCAACCCTACAATGAGCAGTTCTTC. Its translation is CASKYKGLAQPYNEQFF.

This clone was found once. The rearrangement uses TRBV19 and TRBJ2-5, with 8 bases identical to TRBD2. Germline lookup yields CDR1 LNHDA and CDR2 SQIVND (reference sequence). The CDR3 covers 15 residues. V shed 1 base, J shed 5 bases, and the junction held 6 bases outside the gene matches. The DNA of the CDR3 is TGTGCCAGTAGTATAGGGGTAGCGGGAACGGAGACCCAGTACTTC. Its translation is CASSIGVAGTETQYF.

This chain links TRBV4-1 with TRBJ1-4, with a possible D match to TRBD1 (6 bases). The germline V and J ends were trimmed by 3 bases and 8 bases, with 10 bases remaining between them. Germline values: CDR1 MGHRA, CDR2 YSYEKL. This CDR3 is built from 13 residues. The DNA for the CDR3 is TGCGCCAGCAGCCAGACAGGTCCCGAAAAACTGTTTTTT. Translation gives CASSQTGPEKLFF.

CDR3 DNA: TGCAGCGTTGACTGGACTAGCGGCTCAAGCTCCTACGAGCAGTACTTC. Translation gives CSVDWTSGSSSYEQYF. V is TRBV29-1 and J is TRBJ2-7, with 10 bases lining up with TRBD2. Germline V gene data show CDR1 as SQVTM and CDR2 as ANQGSEA. V lost 3 bases to trimming and J lost 0 bases; unmatched junction nucleotides: 8. This CDR3 spans 16 amino acids.

This rearrangement joins TRBV27 to TRBJ2-7, with 11 bases aligning to TRBD2. Trimming cost V 0 bases and J 0 bases; bases outside gene matches: 1. The V gene's germline CDR1 is MNHEY and CDR2 SMNVEV (reference sequence). The CDR3 is made up of 16 amino acids. CDR3 residues: CASSLSTSGTSYEQYF. CDR3 coding DNA: TGTGCCAGCAGTTTATCGACTAGCGGGACCTCCTACGAGCAGTACTTC.

J is TRBJ2-1 and V is TRBV9; D is ambiguous. V lost 0 bases and J 3 bases, leaving 4 bases between the germline ends. The CDR3 spans 13 residues. In germline, CDR1 is SGDLS, CDR2 YYNGEE. The CDR3 protein is CASSVEGYNEQFF. The DNA of the CDR3 is TGTGCCAGCAGCGTAGAAGGCTACAATGAGCAGTTCTTC.

The gene calls are TRBV4-1 and TRBJ2-3, with 8 bases identical to TRBD2. J was trimmed by 7 bases and V by 3 bases; bases with no gene match: 12. This CDR3 has 16 amino acids. Germline V gene data show CDR1 as MGHRA and CDR2 as YSYEKL. DNA of the CDR3: TGCGCCAGCAGCCATCGGCAGCGGGGGCAAATCAATACGCAGTATTTT. Its protein product is CASSHRQRGQINTQYF.

J is TRBJ1-2 and V is TRBV7-2; the D gene is possibly TRBD1 (6 bases). Trimming removed 4 bases from V and 5 bases from J, with 8 bases in between. CDR3 length: 12 amino acids. The V gene's germline CDR1 is SGHTA and CDR2 FQGNSA. This CDR3 is CASSSDRYGYTF. The CDR3 region has the DNA TGTGCCAGCAGCTCGGACAGATATGGCTACACCTTC.

The rearrangement joins TRBV9 to TRBJ1-5; a possible D gene is TRBD1 (5 bases). The germline CDR1 and CDR2 sequences are SGDLS and YYNGEE. CDR3 length: 15 residues. The germline V and J ends were trimmed by 4 bases and 0 bases, with 11 bases remaining between them. The CDR3, as DNA: TGTGCCAGCAGCCCAACCGACAGTAGCAATCAGCCCCAGCATTTT. Translation gives CASSPTDSSNQPQHF.

The rearrangement links TRBV28 to TRBJ2-7, with D perhaps matching TRBD1 or TRBD2 (5 bases each). Per germline, CDR1 MDHEN and CDR2 SYDVKM. CDR3 size: 14 residues. Trimming left V 4 bases short and J 7 bases short, with 17 bases between. The chain's CDR3 is CASSSPPGTGEQYF. CDR3 coding DNA: TGTGCCAGCAGTTCCCCCCCGGGGACGGGGGAGCAGTACTTC.

V usage is TRBV4-2 and J usage is TRBJ2-1; no definite D call. The CDR3 consists of 14 residues. Trimming removed 0 bases at V and 6 bases at J, with 9 bases between. CDR1 and CDR2 from the germline V gene are LGHNA and YNFKEQ. CDR3 sequence reads: CASSQELSGNEQFF. Written as DNA, the CDR3 is TGTGCCAGCAGCCAAGAATTGTCGGGCAATGAGCAGTTCTTC.

This clone has a single count. V and J are TRBV19 and TRBJ1-5; possible D gene TRBD1, 5 bases. V was pared by 3 bases and J by 10 bases, with 16 bases between. The CDR3 spans 14 residues. Germline-derived CDR1 and CDR2 are LNHDA and SQIVND (reference sequence). CDR3 nucleotide sequence: TGTGCCAGTAGTATGTGGGACGGGGGTTTTCCCCAGCATTTT. Its translation is CASSMWDGGFPQHF.

This clone was recorded only once. The rearrangement joins TRBV27 to TRBJ2-7; D is possibly TRBD2 (6 bases). V was clipped by 3 bases and J by 4 bases, with 13 bases between them. This CDR3 has 14 amino acids. CDR1 and CDR2 from the germline V gene are MNHEY and SMNVEV (reference sequence). The CDR3 protein is CASSLRGTFYEQYF. CDR3 nucleotides: TGTGCCAGCAGTTTGCGGGGAACCTTTTACGAGCAGTACTTC.

The J gene is TRBJ2-3, the V gene TRBV7-6, with 7 nucleotides matching TRBD2. CDR3 length equals 15 residues. V lost 1 base to trimming and J lost 3 bases; unmatched junction nucleotides: 4. The germline V gene encodes CDR1 SGHVS and CDR2 FNYEAQ. The CDR3 region has the DNA TGTGCCAGCAGCTTAGAAAGGGAGGGGACAGATACGCAGTATTTT. Protein: CASSLEREGTDTQYF.

About this clone: Additional DNA sequences in this sample encode the identical CDR3. V usage is TRBV6-1 and J usage is TRBJ2-7; 9 bases are a match to TRBD1. The germline V gene has CDR1 MNHNS and CDR2 SASEGT. The CDR3 is 14 residues long. Germline trimming cut 1 base from V and 4 bases from J; bases unmatched to any gene: 2. CDR3 DNA: TGTGCCAGCAGTGAAGTTGGACAGGGGTACGAGCAGTACTTC. This gives the protein CASSEVGQGYEQYF.

The chain carries TRBV7-9 and TRBJ2-7; 9 bases agree with TRBD1. After removal of 8 bases from V and 2 bases from J, the junction contained 4 bases not matched to a gene. The CDR3 totals 13 residues. CDR1 SEHNR and CDR2 FQNEAQ come from the germline V gene (reference sequence). The CDR3 sequence is CASRDRETYEQYF. The CDR3 DNA reads TGTGCCAGCCGGGACAGGGAAACCTACGAGCAGTACTTC. Full variable domain (outside the CDR3, taken from reference TRBV7-9 and TRBJ2-7): DTGVSQNPRHKITKRGQNVTFRCDPISEHNRLYWYRQTLGQGPEFLTYFQNEAQLEKSRLLSDRFSAERPKGSFSTLEIQRTEQGDSAMYLCASRDRETYEQYFGPGTRLTVT.

The chain is built from TRBV7-9 and TRBJ2-1; 8 bases align to TRBD2. Losses at the gene ends were 5 bases for V and 9 bases for J; bases not matched to a gene: 15. This CDR3 is 16 amino acids long. Looked up from germline, CDR1 is SEHNR and CDR2 is FQNEAQ (reference sequence). The CDR3 bases are TGTGCCAGCAGCACGGGACTAGAAGTAGTTTTAGGTGAGCAGTTCTTC. This encodes CASSTGLEVVLGEQFF.

The chain is built from TRBV7-9 and TRBJ1-2, with D unclear. The length of the CDR3 is 13 residues. Germline values: CDR1 SEHNR, CDR2 FQNEAQ (reference sequence). Deletions cut 7 bases from V and 5 bases from J, with 14 bases between. The CDR3, as DNA: TGTGCCAGCAACGCCCCCTCCACATATGGCTACACCTTC. Amino acids: CASNAPSTYGYTF.

This chain connects TRBV13 to TRBJ2-3; no reliable D call. V lost 5 bases and J 4 bases, leaving 10 bases between the germline ends. The CDR3 runs to 13 residues. CDR1 and CDR2 from the germline V gene are PRHDT and FYEKMQ (reference sequence). The CDR3, as DNA: TGTGCCAGCAGCGCCCGGTGGCCAGATACGCAGTATTTT. It specifies CASSARWPDTQYF.

This CDR3 is CASSFSWNLRETQYF. CDR3 nucleotide sequence: TGTGCCAGCAGTTTCTCGTGGAACCTGAGGGAGACCCAGTACTTC. This chain connects TRBV28 to TRBJ2-5, with no clear D. This CDR3 comprises 15 residues. Trimming cost V 3 bases and J 5 bases, with 16 bases left between them. Per the germline V gene, CDR1 is MDHEN and CDR2 is SYDVKM.